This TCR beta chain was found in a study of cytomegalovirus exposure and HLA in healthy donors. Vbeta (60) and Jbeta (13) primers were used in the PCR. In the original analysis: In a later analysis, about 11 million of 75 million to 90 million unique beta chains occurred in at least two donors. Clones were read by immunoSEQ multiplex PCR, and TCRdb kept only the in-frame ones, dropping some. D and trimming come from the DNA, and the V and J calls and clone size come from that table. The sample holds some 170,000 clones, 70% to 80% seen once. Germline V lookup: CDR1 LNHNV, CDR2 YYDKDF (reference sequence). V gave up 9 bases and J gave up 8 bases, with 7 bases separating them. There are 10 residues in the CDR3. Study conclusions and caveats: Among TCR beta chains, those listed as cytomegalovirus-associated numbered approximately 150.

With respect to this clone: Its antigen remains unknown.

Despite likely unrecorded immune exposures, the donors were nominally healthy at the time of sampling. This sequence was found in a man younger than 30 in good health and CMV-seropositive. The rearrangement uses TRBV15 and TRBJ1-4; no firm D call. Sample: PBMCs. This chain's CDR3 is CATSREKLFF. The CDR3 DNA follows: TGTGCCACGAGCCGGGAAAAACTGTTTTTT.